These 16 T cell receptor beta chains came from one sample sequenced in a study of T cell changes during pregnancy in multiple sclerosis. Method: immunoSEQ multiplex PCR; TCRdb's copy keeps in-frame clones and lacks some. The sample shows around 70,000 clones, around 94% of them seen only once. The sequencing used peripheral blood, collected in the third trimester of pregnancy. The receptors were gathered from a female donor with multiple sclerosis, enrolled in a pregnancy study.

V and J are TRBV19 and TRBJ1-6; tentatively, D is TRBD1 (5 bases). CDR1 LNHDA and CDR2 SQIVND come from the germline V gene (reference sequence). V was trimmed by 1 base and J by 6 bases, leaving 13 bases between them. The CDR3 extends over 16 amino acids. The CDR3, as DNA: TGTGCCAGTAGTATAGGTAGCGGGGCCGTTAATTCACCCCTCCACTTT. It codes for CASSIGSGAVNSPLHF.

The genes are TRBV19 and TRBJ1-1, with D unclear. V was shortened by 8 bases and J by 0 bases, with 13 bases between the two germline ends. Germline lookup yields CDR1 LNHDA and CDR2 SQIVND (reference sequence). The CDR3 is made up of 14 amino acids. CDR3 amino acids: CASRTVTMNTEAFF. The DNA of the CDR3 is TGTGCCAGTCGGACTGTTACAATGAACACTGAAGCTTTCTTT. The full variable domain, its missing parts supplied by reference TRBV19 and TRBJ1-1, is DGGITQSPKYLFRKEGQNVTLSCEQNLNHDAMYWYRQDPGQGLRLIYYSQIVNDFQKGDIAEGYSVSREKKESFPLTVTSAQKNPTAFYLCASRTVTMNTEAFFGQGTRLTVV.

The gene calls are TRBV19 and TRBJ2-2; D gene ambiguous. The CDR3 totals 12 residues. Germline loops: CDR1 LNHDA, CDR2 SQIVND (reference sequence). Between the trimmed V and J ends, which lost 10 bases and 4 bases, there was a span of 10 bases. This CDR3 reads CATSFLTGELFF. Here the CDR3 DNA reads TGTGCCACCTCCTTCCTCACCGGGGAGCTGTTTTTT.

The CDR3 here is CATSSQNSPLHF. The CDR3, as DNA: TGTGCCACCAGCTCTCAGAATTCACCCCTCCACTTT. The chain joins TRBV15 to TRBJ1-6, with D hard to call. This CDR3 has 12 amino acids. The germline V gene has CDR1 LNHNV and CDR2 YYDKDF (reference sequence). Deletions cut 5 bases from V and 7 bases from J, with 6 bases between.

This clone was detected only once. CDR3 sequence: CASSLDPVPLNTEAFF. In DNA, the CDR3 is TGTGCCAGCAGCTTAGATCCAGTCCCCTTGAACACTGAAGCTTTCTTT. The chain carries TRBV7-6 and TRBJ1-1, with D uncertain. Deletions cut 1 base from V and 0 bases from J, with 12 bases between. The germline V gene encodes CDR1 SGHVS and CDR2 FNYEAQ. CDR3 length: 16 residues.

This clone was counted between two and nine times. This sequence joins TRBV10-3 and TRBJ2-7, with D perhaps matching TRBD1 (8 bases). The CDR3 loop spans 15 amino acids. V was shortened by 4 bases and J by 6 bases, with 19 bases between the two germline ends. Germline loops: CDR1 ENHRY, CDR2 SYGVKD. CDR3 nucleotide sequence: TGTGCCATCAGTGGGCGGACAGGGCCGGGAGGCGAGCAGTACTTC. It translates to CAISGRTGPGGEQYF.

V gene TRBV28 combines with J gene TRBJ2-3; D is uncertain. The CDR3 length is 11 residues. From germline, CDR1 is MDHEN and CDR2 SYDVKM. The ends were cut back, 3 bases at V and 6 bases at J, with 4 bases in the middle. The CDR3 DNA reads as TGTGCCAGCAGTTTTGCGGATACGCAGTATTTT. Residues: CASSFADTQYF.

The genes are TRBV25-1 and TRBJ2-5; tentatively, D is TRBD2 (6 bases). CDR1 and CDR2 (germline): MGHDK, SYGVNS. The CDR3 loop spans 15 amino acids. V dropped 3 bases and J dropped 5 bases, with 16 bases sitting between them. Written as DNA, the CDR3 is TGTGCCAGCAGTGATTTGGGAGGTCCCGAGGAGACCCAGTACTTC. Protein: CASSDLGGPEETQYF.

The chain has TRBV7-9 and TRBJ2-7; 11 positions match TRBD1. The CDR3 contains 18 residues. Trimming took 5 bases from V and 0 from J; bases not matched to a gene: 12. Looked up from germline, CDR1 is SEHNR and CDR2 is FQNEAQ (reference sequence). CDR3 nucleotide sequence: TGTGCCAGCAGCGACACCGGGACAGGGGGAATCCTCTCCTACGAGCAGTACTTC. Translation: CASSDTGTGGILSYEQYF.

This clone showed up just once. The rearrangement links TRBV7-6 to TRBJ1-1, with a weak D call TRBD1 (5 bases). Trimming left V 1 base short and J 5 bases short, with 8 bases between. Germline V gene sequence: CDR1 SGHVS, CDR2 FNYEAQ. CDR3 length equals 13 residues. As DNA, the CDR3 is TGTGCCAGCAGCTTAGAAAGGGGAACTGAAGCTTTCTTT. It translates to CASSLERGTEAFF.

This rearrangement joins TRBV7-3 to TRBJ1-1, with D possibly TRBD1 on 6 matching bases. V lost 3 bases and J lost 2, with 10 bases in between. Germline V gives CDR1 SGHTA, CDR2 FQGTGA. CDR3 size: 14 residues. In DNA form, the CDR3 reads TGTGCCAGCAGCTTTCGGACAGCTAACACTGAAGCTTTCTTT. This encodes CASSFRTANTEAFF.

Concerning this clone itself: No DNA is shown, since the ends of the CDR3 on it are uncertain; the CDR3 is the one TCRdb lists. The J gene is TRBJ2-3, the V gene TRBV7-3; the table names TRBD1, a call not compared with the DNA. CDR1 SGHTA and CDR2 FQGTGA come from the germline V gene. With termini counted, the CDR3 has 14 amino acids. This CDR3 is CASSFAGGTGDVYF.

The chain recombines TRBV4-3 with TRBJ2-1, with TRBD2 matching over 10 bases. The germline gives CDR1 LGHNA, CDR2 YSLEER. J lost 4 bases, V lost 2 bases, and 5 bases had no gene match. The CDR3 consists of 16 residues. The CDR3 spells CASSQTPSGGYNEQFF. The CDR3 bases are TGCGCCAGCAGCCAAACCCCTAGCGGGGGATACAATGAGCAGTTCTTC.

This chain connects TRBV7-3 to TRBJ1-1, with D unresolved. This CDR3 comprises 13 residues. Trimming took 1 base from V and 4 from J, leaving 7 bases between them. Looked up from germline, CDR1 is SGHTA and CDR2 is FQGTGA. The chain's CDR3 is CASSLSGSTEAFF. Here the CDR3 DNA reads TGTGCCAGCAGCTTAAGTGGCAGCACTGAAGCTTTCTTT. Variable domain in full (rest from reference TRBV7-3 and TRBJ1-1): GAGVSQTPSNKVTEKGKYVELRCDPISGHTALYWYRQSLGQGPEFLIYFQGTGAADDSGLPNDRFFAVRPEGSVSTLKIQRTERGDSAVYLCASSLSGSTEAFFGQGTRLTVV.

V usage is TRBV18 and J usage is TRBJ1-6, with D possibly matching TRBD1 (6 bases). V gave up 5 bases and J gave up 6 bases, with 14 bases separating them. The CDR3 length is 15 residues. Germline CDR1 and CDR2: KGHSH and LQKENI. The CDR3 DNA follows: TGTGCCAGCTCAAGAGGAGGGGGGGGTAATTCACCCCTCCACTTT. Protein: CASSRGGGGNSPLHF. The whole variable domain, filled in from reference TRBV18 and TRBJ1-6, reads NAGVMQNPRHLVRRRGQEARLRCSPMKGHSHVYWYRQLPEEGLKFMVYLQKENIIDESGMPKERFSAEFPKEGPSILRIQQVVRGDSAAYFCASSRGGGGNSPLHFGNGTRLTVT.

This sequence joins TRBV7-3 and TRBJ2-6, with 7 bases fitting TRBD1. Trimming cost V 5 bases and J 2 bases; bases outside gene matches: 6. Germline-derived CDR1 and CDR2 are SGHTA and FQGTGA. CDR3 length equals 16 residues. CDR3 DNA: TGTGCCAGCAGCGTTACGACAGGGACTGGGGCCAACGTCCTGACTTTC. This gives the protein CASSVTTGTGANVLTF. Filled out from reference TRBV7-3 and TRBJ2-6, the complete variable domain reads GAGVSQTPSNKVTEKGKYVELRCDPISGHTALYWYRQSLGQGPEFLIYFQGTGAADDSGLPNDRFFAVRPEGSVSTLKIQRTERGDSAVYLCASSVTTGTGANVLTFGAGSRLTVL.